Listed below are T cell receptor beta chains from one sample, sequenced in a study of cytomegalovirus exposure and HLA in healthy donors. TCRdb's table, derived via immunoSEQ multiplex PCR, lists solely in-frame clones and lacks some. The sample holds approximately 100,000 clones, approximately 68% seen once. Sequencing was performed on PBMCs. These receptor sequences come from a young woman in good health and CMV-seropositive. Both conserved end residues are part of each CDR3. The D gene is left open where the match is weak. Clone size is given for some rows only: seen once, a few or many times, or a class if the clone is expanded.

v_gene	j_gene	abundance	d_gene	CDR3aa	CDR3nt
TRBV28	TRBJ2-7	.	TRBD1	CASSFPGQRSLRGQYF	TGTGCCAGCAGTTTCCCGGGACAGAGGAGCCTACGAGGGCAGTACTTC
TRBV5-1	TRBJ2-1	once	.	CASSWTNEQFF	TGCGCCAGCAGCTGGACTAATGAGCAGTTCTTC
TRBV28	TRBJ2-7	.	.	CASKNPSVLVEQYF	TGTGCCAGCAAGAACCCTAGCGTGCTAGTCGAGCAGTACTTC
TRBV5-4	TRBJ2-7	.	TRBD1	CASSRGQGSSYEQYF	TGTGCCAGCAGCCGAGGACAGGGGTCTTCCTACGAGCAGTACTTC
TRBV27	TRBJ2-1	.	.	CASSFTGWGSYNEQFF	TGTGCCAGCAGTTTTACAGGATGGGGCTCCTACAATGAGCAGTTCTTC
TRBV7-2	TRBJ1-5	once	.	CASSSDRSQPQHF	TGTGCCAGCAGCTCGGACAGATCCCAGCCCCAGCATTTT
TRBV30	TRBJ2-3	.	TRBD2	CAWSVISGRLDTQYF	TGTGCCTGGAGTGTCATTAGCGGGAGGTTAGATACGCAGTATTTT
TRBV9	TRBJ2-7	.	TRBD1	CASSVEGQTYEQYF	TGTGCCAGCAGCGTAGAGGGACAGACCTACGAGCAGTACTTC
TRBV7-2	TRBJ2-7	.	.	CASSFASGGEQYF	TGTGCCAGCAGCTTCGCCTCGGGTGGCGAGCAGTACTTC
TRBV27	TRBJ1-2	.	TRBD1	CASRGQGEYYGYTF	TGTGCCAGCAGGGGACAGGGGGAGTACTATGGCTACACCTTC
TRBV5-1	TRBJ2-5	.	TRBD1	CASSSIDRAETQYF	TGCGCCAGCAGCTCAATTGACAGGGCAGAGACCCAGTACTTC
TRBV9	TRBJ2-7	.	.	CASSVGGGGNEQYF	TGTGCCAGCAGCGTAGGCGGGGGCGGCAACGAGCAGTACTTC
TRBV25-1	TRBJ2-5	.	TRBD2	CASSVGSPGGQYF	TGTGCCAGCAGTGTTGGCTCCCCGGGGGGCCAGTACTTC
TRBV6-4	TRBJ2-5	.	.	CASSESGTTETQYF	TGTGCCAGCAGTGAATCGGGAACGACGGAGACCCAGTACTTC
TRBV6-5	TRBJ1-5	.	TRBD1	CASSYPAGGDQPQHF	TGTGCCAGCAGTTACCCAGCAGGGGGCGATCAGCCCCAGCATTTT
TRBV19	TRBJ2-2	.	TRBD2	CASSIGLAVNTGELFF	TGTGCCAGTAGTATTGGGCTAGCGGTGAACACCGGGGAGCTGTTTTTT
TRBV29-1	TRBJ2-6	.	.	CSVDGGSGANVLTF	TGCAGCGTTGATGGGGGGTCTGGGGCCAACGTCCTGACTTTC
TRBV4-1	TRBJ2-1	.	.	CASSQATGYNEQFF	TGCGCCAGCAGCCAAGCTACAGGGTACAATGAGCAGTTCTTC
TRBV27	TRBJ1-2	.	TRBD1	CASSFAGGNGYTF	TGTGCCAGCAGTTTCGCAGGGGGGAATGGCTACACCTTC
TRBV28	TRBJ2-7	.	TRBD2	CASSSSGTSDEQYF	TGTGCCAGCAGTTCTAGCGGGACGAGCGACGAGCAGTACTTC
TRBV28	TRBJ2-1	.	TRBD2	CASSFALADYNEQFF	TGTGCCAGCAGTTTCGCGCTAGCGGACTACAATGAGCAGTTCTTC
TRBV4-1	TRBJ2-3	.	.	CASSLPAEATQYF	TGCGCCAGCAGCCTCCCTGCTGAGGCTACGCAGTATTTT
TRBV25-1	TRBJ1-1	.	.	CASSENLNTEAFF	TGTGCCAGCAGTGAGAATCTAAACACTGAAGCTTTCTTT
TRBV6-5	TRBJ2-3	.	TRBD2	CASHRGGTDTQYF	TGTGCCAGCCACCGGGGGGGGACAGATACGCAGTATTTT
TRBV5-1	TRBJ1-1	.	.	CASSLAGGGVETEAFF	TGCGCCAGCAGCTTGGCTGGGGGAGGGGTGGAGACTGAAGCTTTCTTT